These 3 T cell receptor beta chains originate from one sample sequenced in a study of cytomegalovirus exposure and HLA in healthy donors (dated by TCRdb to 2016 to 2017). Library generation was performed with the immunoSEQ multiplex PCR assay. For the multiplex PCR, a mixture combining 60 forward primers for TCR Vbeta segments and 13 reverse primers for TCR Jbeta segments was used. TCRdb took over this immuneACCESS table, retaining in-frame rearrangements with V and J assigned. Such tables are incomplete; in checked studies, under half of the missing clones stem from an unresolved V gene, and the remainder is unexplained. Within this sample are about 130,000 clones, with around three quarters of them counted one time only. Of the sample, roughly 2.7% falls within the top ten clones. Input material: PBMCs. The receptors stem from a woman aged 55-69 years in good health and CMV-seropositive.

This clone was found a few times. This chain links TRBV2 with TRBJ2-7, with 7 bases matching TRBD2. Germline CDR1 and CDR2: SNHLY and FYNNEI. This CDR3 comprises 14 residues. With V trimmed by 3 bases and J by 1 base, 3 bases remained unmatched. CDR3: CASSDRGGSYEQYF. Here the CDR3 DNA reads TGTGCCAGCAGTGATCGGGGAGGGTCCTACGAGCAGTACTTC. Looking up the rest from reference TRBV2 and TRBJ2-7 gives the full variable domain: EPEVTQTPSHQVTQMGQEVILRCVPISNHLYFYWYRQILGQKVEFLVSFYNNEISEKSEIFDDQFSVERPDGSNFTLKIRSTKLEDSAMYFCASSDRGGSYEQYFGPGTRLTVT.

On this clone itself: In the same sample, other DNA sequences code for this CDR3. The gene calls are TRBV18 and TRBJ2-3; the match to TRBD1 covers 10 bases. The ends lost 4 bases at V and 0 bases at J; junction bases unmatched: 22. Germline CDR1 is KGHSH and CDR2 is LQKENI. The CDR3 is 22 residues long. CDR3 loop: CASSRKRRGQGSYNLSTDTQYF. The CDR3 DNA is TGTGCCAGCTCACGCAAGAGACGGGGACAGGGGTCGTACAACCTTAGCACAGATACGCAGTATTTT.

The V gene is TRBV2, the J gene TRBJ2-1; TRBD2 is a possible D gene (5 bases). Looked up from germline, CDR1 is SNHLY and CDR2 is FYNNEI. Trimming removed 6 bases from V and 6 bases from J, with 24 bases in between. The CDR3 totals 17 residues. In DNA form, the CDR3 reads TGTGCCAGCAGCGTGGGCACTACTAGAAGTATAGCCAATGAGCAGTTCTTC. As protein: CASSVGTTRSIANEQFF.